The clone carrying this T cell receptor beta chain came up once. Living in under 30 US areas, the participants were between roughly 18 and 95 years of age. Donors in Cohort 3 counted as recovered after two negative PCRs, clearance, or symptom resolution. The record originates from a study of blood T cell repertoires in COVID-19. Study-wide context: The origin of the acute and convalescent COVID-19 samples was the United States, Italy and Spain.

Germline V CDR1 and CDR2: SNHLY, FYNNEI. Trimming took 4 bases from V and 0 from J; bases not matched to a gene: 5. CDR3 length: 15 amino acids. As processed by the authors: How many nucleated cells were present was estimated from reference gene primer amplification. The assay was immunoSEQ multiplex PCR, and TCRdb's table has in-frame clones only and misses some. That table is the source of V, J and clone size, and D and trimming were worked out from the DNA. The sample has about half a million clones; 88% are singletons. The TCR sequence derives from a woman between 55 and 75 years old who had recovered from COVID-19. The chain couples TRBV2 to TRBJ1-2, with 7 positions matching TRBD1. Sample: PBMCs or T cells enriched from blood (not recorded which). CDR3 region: CASSGQGSANYGYTF. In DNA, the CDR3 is TGTGCCAGCAGTGGACAGGGCTCCGCTAACTATGGCTACACCTTC.